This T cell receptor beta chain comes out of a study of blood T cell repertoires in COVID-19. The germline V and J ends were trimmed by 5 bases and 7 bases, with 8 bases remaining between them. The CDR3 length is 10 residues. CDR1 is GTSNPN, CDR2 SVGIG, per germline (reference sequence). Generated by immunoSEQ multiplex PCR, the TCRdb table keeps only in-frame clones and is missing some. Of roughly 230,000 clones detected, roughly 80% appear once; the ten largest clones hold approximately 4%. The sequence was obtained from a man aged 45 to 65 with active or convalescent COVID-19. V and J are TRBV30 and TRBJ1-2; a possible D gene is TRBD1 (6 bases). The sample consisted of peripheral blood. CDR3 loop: CAWYRVGYTF. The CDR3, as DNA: TGTGCCTGGTACAGGGTTGGCTACACCTTC.